Here is one T cell receptor beta chain with its context. Its antigen is unidentified. The entry originates in a study of tumor-infiltrating lymphocytes in primary liver carcinoma. About the study: Primary liver carcinoma, confirmed by histopathology, was surgically resected. Overall study results and limits: Tumor-adjacent and tumor-blood pairs showed less overlap than tumor region pairs.

The investigators made TCR beta cDNA from approximately 500 ng total RNA, using a constant-region primer. Researchers made the TCR beta libraries by running three nested multiplex PCR rounds with slightly modified ARM-PCR. TCRdb re-derived calls from the multiplex PCR reads in MiXCR, one entry per CDR3 protein. In the table there are roughly 180,000 distinct CDR3 sequences, around 60% of which are singletons. Germline DNA was also extracted, while the blood RNA originated from unsorted whole blood. The sequenced material came from peripheral blood. The clonotype originates from a man aged 40-49 years with primary liver carcinoma and hepatitis B virus infection.

The CDR3 reads CASSLGGGARGNQPQHF. The CDR3 region has the DNA TGTGCCAGCAGCCTTGGGGGAGGGGCGAGGGGCAATCAGCCCCAGCATTTT. The gene calls are TRBV7-8 and TRBJ1-5; D might be TRBD1 (5 bases). Trimming stripped 5 bases from V and 2 bases from J, with 19 bases between. Germline values: CDR1 SGHVS, CDR2 FQNEAQ. The CDR3 runs 17 residues.